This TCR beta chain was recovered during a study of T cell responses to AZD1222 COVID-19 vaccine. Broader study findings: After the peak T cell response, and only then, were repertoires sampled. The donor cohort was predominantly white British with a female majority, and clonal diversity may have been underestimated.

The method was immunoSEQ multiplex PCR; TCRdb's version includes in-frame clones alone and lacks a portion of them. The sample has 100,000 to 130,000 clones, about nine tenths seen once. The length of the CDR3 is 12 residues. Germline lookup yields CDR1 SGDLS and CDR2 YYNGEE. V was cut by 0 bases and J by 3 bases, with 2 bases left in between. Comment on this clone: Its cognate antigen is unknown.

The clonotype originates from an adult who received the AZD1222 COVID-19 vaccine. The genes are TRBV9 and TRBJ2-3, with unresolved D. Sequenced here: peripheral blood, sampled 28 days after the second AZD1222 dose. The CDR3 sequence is CASSVETDTQYF. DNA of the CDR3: TGTGCCAGCAGCGTAGAAACAGATACGCAGTATTTT.